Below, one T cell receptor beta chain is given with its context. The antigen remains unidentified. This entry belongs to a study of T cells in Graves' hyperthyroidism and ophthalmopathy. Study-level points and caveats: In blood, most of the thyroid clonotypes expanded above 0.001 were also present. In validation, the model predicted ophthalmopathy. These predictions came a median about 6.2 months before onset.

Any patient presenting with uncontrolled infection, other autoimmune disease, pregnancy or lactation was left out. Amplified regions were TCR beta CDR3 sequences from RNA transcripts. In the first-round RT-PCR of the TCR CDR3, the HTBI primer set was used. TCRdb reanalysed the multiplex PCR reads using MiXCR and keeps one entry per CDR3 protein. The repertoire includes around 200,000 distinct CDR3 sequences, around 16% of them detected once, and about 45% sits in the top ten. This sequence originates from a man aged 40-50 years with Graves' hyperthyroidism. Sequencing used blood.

CDR3 sequence: CASSQGFGGTGELFF. The CDR3 region has the DNA TGCGCCAGCAGCCAAGGCTTCGGCGGAACCGGGGAGCTGTTTTTT. This chain links TRBV4-3 with TRBJ2-2; no definite D call. In germline, CDR1 is LGHNA, CDR2 YSLEER. Deletions cut 1 base from V and 5 bases from J, with 11 bases between. This CDR3 contains 15 residues.